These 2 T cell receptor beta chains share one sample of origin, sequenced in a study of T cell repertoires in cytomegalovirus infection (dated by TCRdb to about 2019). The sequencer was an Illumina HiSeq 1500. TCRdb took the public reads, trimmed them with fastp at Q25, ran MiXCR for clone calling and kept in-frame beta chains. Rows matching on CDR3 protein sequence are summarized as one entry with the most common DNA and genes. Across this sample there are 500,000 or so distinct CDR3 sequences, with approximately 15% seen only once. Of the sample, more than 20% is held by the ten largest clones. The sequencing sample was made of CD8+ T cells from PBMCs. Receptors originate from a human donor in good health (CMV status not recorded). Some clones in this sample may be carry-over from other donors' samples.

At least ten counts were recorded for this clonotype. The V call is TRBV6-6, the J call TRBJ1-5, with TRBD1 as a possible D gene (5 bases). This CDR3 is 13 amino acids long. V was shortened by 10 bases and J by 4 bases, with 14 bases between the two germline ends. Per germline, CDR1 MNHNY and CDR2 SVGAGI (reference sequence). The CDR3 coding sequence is TGTGCCAACTCTGTTAGGGGAAATCAGCCCCAGCATTTT. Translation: CANSVRGNQPQHF.

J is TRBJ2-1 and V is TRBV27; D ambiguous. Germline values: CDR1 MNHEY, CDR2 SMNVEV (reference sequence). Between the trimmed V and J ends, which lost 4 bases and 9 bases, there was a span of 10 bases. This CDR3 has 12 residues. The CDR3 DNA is TGTGCCAGCAGTTCCCCCCGTGGTGAGCAGTTCTTC. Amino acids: CASSSPRGEQFF.